This TCR beta chain was recovered during a study of blood T cell repertoires in COVID-19. Study information: PBMCs, B-cell-depleted T cells, or T cells provided the cDNA or gDNA that made up the material.

Trimming pared 2 bases from V and 4 bases from J, leaving 2 bases between. CDR1 MNHNS and CDR2 SASEGT come from the germline V gene. This CDR3 comprises 11 residues. Original analysis: Reference gene primers were amplified, and this amplification served to estimate nucleated cell counts. The table came from immunoSEQ multiplex PCR; TCRdb's copy has only in-frame clones and leaves some out. The D gene and trimming were derived from the DNA, and the V and J assignments and clone size from that table. The table has about 170,000 clones, 80% to 85% seen once. This TCR was recovered from a woman aged 65 to 85 with COVID-19, enrolled during active disease. The source material was peripheral blood. This chain joins TRBV6-1 and TRBJ2-5; D call uncertain. CDR3 sequence: CASSERETQYF. As DNA, the CDR3 is TGTGCCAGCAGTGAACGAGAGACCCAGTACTTC.